This TCR beta chain was identified in a study of blood T cell repertoires in COVID-19. Study-level background: Acute and convalescent COVID-19 samples came from the United States, Italy and Spain. T cells, B-cell-depleted T cells, or PBMCs provided the cDNA or gDNA that served as material.

In the original analysis: How many nucleated cells were present was estimated from reference gene primer amplification. Assay used: immunoSEQ multiplex PCR; TCRdb lists only in-frame clones, some missing. Clone size and V and J calls were adopted from that table, with D and trimming inferred from the DNA. The table lists about 260,000 clones, around 84% of them singletons. The CDR3 length is 13 residues. Trimming shortened V by 6 bases and J by 6 bases, and 12 bases separated the two germline ends. The J gene is TRBJ1-5, the V gene TRBV12-3 or TRBV12-4; maybe TRBD1 (6 bases). The sequenced sample was peripheral blood. The source is a man aged 55 to 70 with acute or convalescent COVID-19. CDR3 DNA sequence: TGTGCCAGCAGCCCAATGGGGGCTCAGCCCCAGCATTTT. It translates to CASSPMGAQPQHF.